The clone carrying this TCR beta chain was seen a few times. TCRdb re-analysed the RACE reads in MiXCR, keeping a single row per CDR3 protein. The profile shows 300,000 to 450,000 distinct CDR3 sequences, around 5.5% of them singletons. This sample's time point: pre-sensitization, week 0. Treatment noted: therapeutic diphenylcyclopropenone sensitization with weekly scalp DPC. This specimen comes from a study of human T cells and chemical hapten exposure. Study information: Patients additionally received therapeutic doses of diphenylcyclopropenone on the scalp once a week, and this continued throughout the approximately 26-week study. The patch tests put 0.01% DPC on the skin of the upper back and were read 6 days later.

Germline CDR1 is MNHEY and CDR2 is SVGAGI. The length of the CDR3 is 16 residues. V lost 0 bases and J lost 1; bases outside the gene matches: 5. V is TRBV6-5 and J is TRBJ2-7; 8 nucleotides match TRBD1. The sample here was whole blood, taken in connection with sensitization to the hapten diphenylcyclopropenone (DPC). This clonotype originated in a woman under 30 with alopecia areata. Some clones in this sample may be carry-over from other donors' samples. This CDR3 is CASSYSKQGGSYEQYF. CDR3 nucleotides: TGTGCCAGCAGTTACTCGAAACAGGGGGGATCCTACGAGCAGTACTTC.